The clone carrying this TCR beta chain appeared a few times. Antigen: not known. One end of the junction does not line up with germline, which may come from a read error. The record originates from a study of T-cell reconstitution after alpha-beta-depleted transplantation in children. Study results and caveats: By about two months after transplant, alpha-beta T cells reportedly arose from several hundred graft clones that had expanded. Surviving recipient T cells and thymic progenitors accounted for the high day-60 TCRbeta diversity observed in some patients.

Preparation of the TCRbeta library used unique molecular identifiers. One entry per CDR3 protein results from TCRdb running MiXCR on the PCR reads. The profile shows approximately 500,000 distinct CDR3 sequences, over 25% of them singletons. The source of this sequence is a boy less than two years old with Wiskott-Aldrich syndrome, due to receive a stem cell transplant. The sequences come from PBMCs, collected before TCRalphabeta/CD19-depleted stem cell transplant.

The CDR3 DNA reads as TGTGCCAGCAACTTAAGGGGTTCGATAACCGGGGAGCTGTTTTTT. This gives the protein CASNLRGSITGELFF. The V gene is TRBV7-8, the J gene TRBJ2-2; tentatively, D is TRBD1 (5 bases). Germline-derived CDR1 and CDR2 are SGHVS and FQNEAQ. This CDR3 is built from 15 residues.